The sequence of this T cell receptor beta chain was determined in a study of cytomegalovirus exposure and HLA in healthy donors. Study-wide points: Some V segments could not be told apart, so they were left out, TRBV6-2 and TRBV6-3 among them. Altogether, around 160 TCR beta chains were recorded as cytomegalovirus-associated. A previous analysis found most TCR beta V segments productive roughly 87% or roughly 30% of the time.

Vbeta (60) and Jbeta (13) primers were used in the PCR. Libraries were prepared by immunoSEQ multiplex PCR; TCRdb keeps only in-frame clonotypes and omits some of them. Of nearly 95,000 clones listed, 63% are singletons. Trimming shortened V by 0 bases and J by 8 bases, and 7 bases separated the two germline ends. CDR1 and CDR2 (germline): KGHSH, LQKENI. The CDR3 extends over 13 amino acids. In regard to this clone: Its antigen is not identified.

The V and J genes are TRBV18 and TRBJ1-4; D is ambiguous. Specimen: PBMCs. This clonotype was obtained from a woman aged 25 to 45 in good health and CMV-seronegative. The CDR3 nucleotides are TGTGCCAGCTCACCACCAACTCAAGAAAAACTGTTTTTT. Translated: CASSPPTQEKLFF.